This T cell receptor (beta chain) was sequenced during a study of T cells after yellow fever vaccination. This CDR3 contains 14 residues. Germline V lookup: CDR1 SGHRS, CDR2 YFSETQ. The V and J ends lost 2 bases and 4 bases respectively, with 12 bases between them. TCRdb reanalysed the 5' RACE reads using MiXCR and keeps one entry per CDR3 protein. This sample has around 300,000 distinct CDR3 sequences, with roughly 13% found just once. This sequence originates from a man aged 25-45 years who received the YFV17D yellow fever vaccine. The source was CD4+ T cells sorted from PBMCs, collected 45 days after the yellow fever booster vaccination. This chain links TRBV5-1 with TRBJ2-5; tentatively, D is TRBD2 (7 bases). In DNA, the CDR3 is TGCGCCAGCAGCTTTTCCGGGGGGCGAGAGACCCAGTACTTC. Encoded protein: CASSFSGGRETQYF.